The 15 T cell receptor beta chains below come from one sample, sequenced in a study of cytomegalovirus exposure and HLA in healthy donors. This PCR relied on a set of 60 Vbeta primers and 13 Jbeta primers. Assay used: immunoSEQ multiplex PCR; TCRdb lists only in-frame clones, some missing. The sample includes roughly 190,000 clones, 70% to 80% of them seen just once. Sequenced: PBMCs. The receptors originated from a woman aged 25 to 39 in good health and CMV-seropositive.

J is TRBJ1-1 and V is TRBV5-1, with D tentatively TRBD1 (6 bases). V dropped 4 bases and J dropped 3 bases, with 13 bases sitting between them. Germline CDR1 and CDR2: SGHRS and YFSETQ. The CDR3 is 14 residues long. The CDR3, as DNA: TGCGCCAGCAGCCCGTTGCACAGGGACACTGAAGCTTTCTTT. This encodes CASSPLHRDTEAFF. Full variable domain (remainder filled in from reference TRBV5-1 and TRBJ1-1): KAGVTQTPRYLIKTRGQQVTLSCSPISGHRSVSWYQQTPGQGLQFLFEYFSETQRNKGNFPGRFSGRQFSNSRSEMNVSTLELGDSALYLCASSPLHRDTEAFFGQGTRLTVV.

This sequence joins TRBV19 and TRBJ1-5; TRBD1 matches at 11 bases. CDR3 length: 15 amino acids. Losses at the gene ends were 1 base for V and 7 bases for J; bases not matched to a gene: 3. Germline assignment: CDR1 LNHDA and CDR2 SQIVND (reference sequence). CDR3 in amino acids: CASSIVGQGVQPQHF. CDR3 nucleotides: TGTGCCAGTAGTATAGTGGGACAGGGGGTGCAGCCCCAGCATTTT.

The chain joins TRBV28 to TRBJ2-2, with a tentative D call TRBD2 (5 bases). Germline V gene sequence: CDR1 MDHEN, CDR2 SYDVKM. The ends were cut back, 4 bases at V and 6 bases at J, with 9 bases in the middle. The CDR3 totals 13 residues. CDR3 DNA: TGTGCCAGCAGTTGGCTAGCACCCGGGGAGCTGTTTTTT. This codes for CASSWLAPGELFF.

The chain is built from TRBV6-1 and TRBJ2-7; 7 bases are a match to TRBD2. Germline V gene sequence: CDR1 MNHNS, CDR2 SASEGT. Germline trimming cut 0 bases from V and 7 bases from J; bases unmatched to any gene: 3. The CDR3 totals 13 residues. This CDR3 is CASSEALAGEQYF. CDR3 nucleotide sequence: TGTGCCAGCAGTGAAGCGTTAGCGGGTGAGCAGTACTTC.

This chain uses TRBV4-3 with TRBJ1-2, with no clear D. The V end lost 0 bases, the J end lost 4 bases, and 18 bases lay between the germline ends. Germline CDR1 and CDR2: LGHNA and YSLEER. CDR3 size: 17 residues. CDR3 DNA sequence: TGCGCCAGCAGCCAAGAGGTTGCAGGAAAAGTCAGCTATGGCTACACCTTC. Translating it yields CASSQEVAGKVSYGYTF.

This chain connects TRBV28 to TRBJ1-5; TRBD1 agrees at 8 bases. There are 13 residues in the CDR3. The germline V gene has CDR1 MDHEN and CDR2 SYDVKM. In nucleotides, the CDR3 is TGTGCGACCTACAGGGGGAACAATCAGCCCCAGCATTTT. This codes for CATYRGNNQPQHF.

Written as DNA, the CDR3 is TGTGCCAGCAGCTCCTCCCGGCGGGCCCCCTACAATGAGCAGTTCTTC. This codes for CASSSSRRAPYNEQFF. This chain connects TRBV7-2 to TRBJ2-1; D is possibly TRBD2 (5 bases). CDR3 length: 16 residues. Germline V gene sequence: CDR1 SGHTA, CDR2 FQGNSA. V was pared by 4 bases and J by 2 bases, with 15 bases between.

In its sample, this clone was seen a few times. This rearrangement joins TRBV5-1 to TRBJ2-1, with TRBD1 identical over 7 bases. This CDR3 region has 15 residues. V lost 4 bases and J lost 4; bases outside the gene matches: 8. Germline V lookup: CDR1 SGHRS, CDR2 YFSETQ. The CDR3 spells CASSLTGVRYNEQFF. The CDR3 nucleotides are TGCGCCAGCAGCCTCACAGGGGTTCGTTACAATGAGCAGTTCTTC. Using reference TRBV5-1 and TRBJ2-1 for the parts outside the CDR3, the full variable domain is KAGVTQTPRYLIKTRGQQVTLSCSPISGHRSVSWYQQTPGQGLQFLFEYFSETQRNKGNFPGRFSGRQFSNSRSEMNVSTLELGDSALYLCASSLTGVRYNEQFFGPGTRLTVL.

In its sample, this clone was seen once. The chain uses TRBV19 and TRBJ1-2, with D possibly being TRBD1 (5 bases). CDR1 and CDR2 from the germline V gene are LNHDA and SQIVND (reference sequence). This CDR3 contains 11 residues. Trimming pared 5 bases from V and 5 bases from J, leaving 6 bases between. The CDR3 region has the DNA TGTGCCAGTAGTCGACAGTATGGCTACACCTTC. Its translation is CASSRQYGYTF.

This chain uses TRBV9 with TRBJ2-1; 10 bases line up with TRBD1. V was clipped by 2 bases and J by 10 bases; unmatched bases: 12. Germline V gives CDR1 SGDLS, CDR2 YYNGEE. The CDR3 has 16 residues. For the CDR3, the DNA is TGTGCCAGCAGCGTTCCACCGGGACAGGGGACGGGGGAGCAGTTCTTC. This codes for CASSVPPGQGTGEQFF.

The chain has TRBV7-9 and TRBJ2-5; the match to TRBD2 covers 8 bases. Germline V gene data show CDR1 as SEHNR and CDR2 as FQNEAQ (reference sequence). Trimming removed 3 bases from V and 5 bases from J; junction bases left unmatched: 8. The CDR3 is 15 amino acids. The CDR3 is CASSFNGGDEETQYF. CDR3 sequence (DNA): TGTGCCAGCAGCTTTAACGGGGGGGATGAGGAGACCCAGTACTTC.

The rearrangement uses TRBV19 and TRBJ1-2; 9 bases line up with TRBD1. Germline V CDR1 and CDR2: LNHDA, SQIVND (reference sequence). Trimming removed 6 bases from V and 0 bases from J; junction bases left unmatched: 11. This CDR3 is built from 17 residues. This CDR3 is CASRWGTGRDPNYGYTF. Written as DNA, the CDR3 is TGTGCCAGTAGGTGGGGGACAGGGAGAGACCCTAACTATGGCTACACCTTC.

This chain links TRBV6-5 with TRBJ1-2; unclear D gene. Trimming stripped 7 bases from V and 4 bases from J, with 4 bases between. CDR1 and CDR2 from the germline V gene are MNHEY and SVGAGI. This CDR3 region has 10 residues. The DNA of the CDR3 is TGTGCCAGCATCATCTATGGCTACACCTTC. Amino acid sequence: CASIIYGYTF.

V gene TRBV19 combines with J gene TRBJ1-1; D may be TRBD1 (5 bases). Germline V CDR1 and CDR2: LNHDA, SQIVND (reference sequence). This CDR3 has 14 residues. V was shortened by 3 bases and J by 2 bases, with 10 bases between the two germline ends. The CDR3 region is CASSIARVNTEAFF. DNA of the CDR3: TGTGCCAGTAGTATCGCCAGGGTCAACACTGAAGCTTTCTTT.

The gene calls are TRBV7-2 and TRBJ1-5; possible D gene TRBD1, 6 bases. The V and J ends lost 2 bases and 2 bases respectively, with 13 bases between them. This CDR3 contains 16 residues. Germline V CDR1 and CDR2: SGHTA, FQGNSA. CDR3 in amino acids: CASSLRTDLGNQPQHF. The CDR3 DNA reads as TGTGCCAGCAGCTTAAGGACAGACCTCGGCAATCAGCCCCAGCATTTT.